Listed below are T cell receptor beta chains from one sample, sequenced in a study of cytomegalovirus exposure and HLA in healthy donors. Clones were read by immunoSEQ multiplex PCR, and TCRdb kept only the in-frame ones, dropping some. The sample contains about 160,000 clones, roughly 84% of which appear only once. The sequenced sample consisted of PBMCs. The receptors originated from a man aged 50-59 years in good health and CMV-seropositive. CDR3s leave out the opening cysteine and the closing phenylalanine or tryptophan.

TRBJ2-1 TRBV7-3 ASSWTSGTYNEQF
TRBJ1-3 TRBV12-2 ASRLSHRPSSGNTIY
TRBJ2-3 TRBV5-4 ASSLKKGHTDTQY
TRBJ1-2 TRBV25-1 ASSPTKGVYT
TRBJ1-2 TRBV2 ASSRRGGQGKGLSGYT
TRBJ1-1 TRBV30 AWRGEGTEAF
TRBJ2-3 TRBV7-3 ASSPLGTVSDTQY
TRBJ2-5 TRBV4-2 ASSQEAQIKTQY
TRBJ2-3 TRBV2 ASSEGTDTDTQY
TRBJ2-7 TRBV7-9 ASSLTGLAGREQY
TRBJ1-1 TRBV5-4 ASSSHRQGARFTEAF
TRBJ2-4 TRBV6-1 ASSARGLAGGKNIQY
TRBJ1-4 TRBV15 ATSREGGGEKLF
TRBJ1-2 TRBV6-5 ASSKSGQGGYGYT
TRBJ1-2 TRBV5-6 ASSLNGGSYGYT
TRBJ1-1 TRBV10-3 AITRDTTNTEAF
TRBJ2-1 TRBV4-2 ASSQDGGLGDYNEQF
TRBJ1-1 TRBV28 ASSSPSHTEAF
TRBJ2-5 TRBV6-6 ASSGSSGGSLETQY
TRBJ1-5 TRBV6-4 ASSRDSNQPQH
TRBJ1-2 TRBV28 ASRQPGQGLTGYT
TRBJ1-5 TRBV12-5 ASGGQGSNQPQH
TRBJ2-6 TRBV5-5 GTAYSGANVLT
TRBJ2-7 TRBV5-8 ASLPRGAPHEQY
TRBJ1-2 TRBV27 ASSFQGSLYGYT
TRBJ1-1 TRBV9 ASSVEQGNTEAF
TRBJ1-1 TRBV19 ASSILAGRTEAF
TRBJ2-1 TRBV19 ASRISASSYNEQF
TRBJ2-3 TRBV5-1 ASSLVSGGYTDTQY
TRBJ2-3 TRBV7-2 ASSPGGPRRDTQY
TRBJ2-2 TRBV29-1 SVSSRDRNTGELF
TRBJ1-3 TRBV19 ASTRQFSGNTIY
TRBJ2-5 TRBV7-9 ASSLGPQETQY
TRBJ2-5 TRBV4-2 ASSQEGTSGRETQY
TRBJ1-2 TRBV18 ASSPPGQANYGYT
TRBJ1-1 TRBV6-5 ASSQYTEAF
TRBJ1-1 TRBV10-3 AISSGTRAF
TRBJ1-1 TRBV6-5 ASSLTGRNTEAF
TRBJ1-3 TRBV11-2 ASSSLISGVGNTIY
TRBJ2-7 TRBV5-1 ASSPGGQGVYEQY
TRBJ1-1 TRBV6-1 ASSLDRGVTEAF
TRBJ2-1 TRBV10-3 AISELALYNEQF